These T cell receptor beta chains were read from a single sample in a study of response to subunit inactivated influenza vaccine. From the RT-PCR reads, TCRdb called clonotypes with MiXCR, one entry per CDR3 protein. Among around 650,000 distinct CDR3 sequences listed, 15% to 17% were seen once. The sample here was PBMCs from blood, taken about 13 days after vaccination. These receptor sequences come from a man aged 45-65 years who received an inactivated influenza vaccine. The CDR3 runs from the conserved cysteine through the conserved F or W. D genes are given only for firm matches. Clone size is given for some rows only: seen once, a few or many times, or a class if the clone is expanded.

TRBJ2-1,once,TRBV20-1,TRBD2,TGCAGTGCTAGAGAAGGCGGGAGGGCCAAGAATGAGCAGTTCTTC,CSAREGGRAKNEQFF
TRBJ1-1,.,TRBV27,.,TGTGCCAGCAGTTTATGGGGGAGGTCGGAAACTGAAGCTTTCTTT,CASSLWGRSETEAFF
TRBJ2-1,few,TRBV12-3/TRBV12-4,.,TGTGCCAGCAGTTTAAGCGCTTGGGGGCCGGTGTCCTACAATGAGCAGTTCTTC,CASSLSAWGPVSYNEQFF
TRBJ2-1,few,TRBV6-2/TRBV6-3,.,TGTGCCAGCAGCCCCCTGGATGAGCAGTTCTTC,CASSPLDEQFF
TRBJ1-2,few,TRBV2,.,TGTGCCAGCAGTGACGAGGGGAATGGCTACACCTTC,CASSDEGNGYTF
TRBJ2-2,.,TRBV4-3,TRBD1,TGCGCCAGCAGCCCCTCCGGACAGGGTAACACCGGGGAGCTGTTTTTT,CASSPSGQGNTGELFF
TRBJ2-5,few,TRBV5-6,.,TGTGCCAGCAGCTTGGGGTCATGGACGCAAGAGACCCAGTACTTC,CASSLGSWTQETQYF
TRBJ2-3,.,TRBV20-1,TRBD1,TGCAGTGCTAGAGGGCCCCCGGGACAGGACCTTAATACGCAGTATTTT,CSARGPPGQDLNTQYF
TRBJ2-3,few,TRBV4-2,TRBD1,TGTGCCAGCAGCCAATCGACAGGGCAAGATACGCAGTATTTT,CASSQSTGQDTQYF
TRBJ2-1,few,TRBV6-2/TRBV6-3,TRBD1,TGTGCCAGCAGGAGGACAGGGGAGGTCGAGCAGTTCTTC,CASRRTGEVEQFF
TRBJ1-5,few,TRBV6-1,.,TGTGCCAGCAGTAGGGATCCCAGCCAGCCCCAGCATTTT,CASSRDPSQPQHF
TRBJ1-3,.,TRBV20-1,TRBD1,TGCAGTGTCCAGGACAGGCACTCTGGAAACACCATATATTTT,CSVQDRHSGNTIYF
TRBJ2-2,.,TRBV19,.,TGTGCCAGTAGTGTACTCTCTGGGGGCAGGATCGGGGAGCTGTTTTTT,CASSVLSGGRIGELFF
TRBJ1-4,.,TRBV11-1,.,TGTGCCAGCAGCCACTTAGTTAAGAAGATGACAACTAATGAAAAACTGTTTTTT,CASSHLVKKMTTNEKLFF
TRBJ2-2,.,TRBV19,TRBD2,TGTGCCAGTAAAGCGGGGGTTTCGAACACCGGGGAGCTGTTTTTT,CASKAGVSNTGELFF
TRBJ1-6,few,TRBV7-2,TRBD1,TGTGCCAGCAGCCCCGGGACAGGGTATAATTCACCCCTCCACTTT,CASSPGTGYNSPLHF
TRBJ2-7,.,TRBV29-1,TRBD1,TGCAGCGTGACGGACAGGGGGAACTACGAGCAGTACTTC,CSVTDRGNYEQYF
TRBJ2-3,.,TRBV7-2,.,TGTGCCAGCGGCCAGGGTCTGAGCACAGATACGCAGTATTTT,CASGQGLSTDTQYF
TRBJ2-5,.,TRBV6-2/TRBV6-3,.,TGTGCCAGCAGTCACCAGCTCCGACAGTTTAAAGAGACCCAGTACTTC,CASSHQLRQFKETQYF
TRBJ1-1,.,TRBV29-1,.,TGCAGCGCTACCAGGGGAGGGGACACTGAAGCTTTCTTT,CSATRGGDTEAFF
TRBJ2-3,.,TRBV4-2,.,TGTGCCAGCAGCCAAGATAGGGGCAGCCTAGGGTCGGATACGCAGTATTTT,CASSQDRGSLGSDTQYF
TRBJ2-1,.,TRBV7-9,TRBD2,TGTGCCAGCAGCCACCCACTAGCGGAGGCCTACAATGAGCAGTTCTTC,CASSHPLAEAYNEQFF
TRBJ2-3,many,TRBV7-2,TRBD1,TGTGCCAGCAGCGCCGACAGGGCAGGTGGTTTAGATACGCAGTATTTT,CASSADRAGGLDTQYF
TRBJ1-2,.,TRBV3-1,.,TGTGCCAGCAGCCAAACCAGGCTTGGGTTTGGCTACACCTTC,CASSQTRLGFGYTF
TRBJ2-4,.,TRBV5-1,TRBD2,TGCGCCAGCAGCATTAGTCGGGGGGACATTCAGTACTTC,CASSISRGDIQYF
TRBJ2-3,.,TRBV21-1,.,TGTGCCAGCAGCAAATCCCTAGCGGGGACCACAGATACGCAGTATTTT,CASSKSLAGTTDTQYF
TRBJ2-4,.,TRBV20-1,TRBD1,TGCAGTGCCCCCGGCCCGGGACAGGGGAACATTCAGTACTTC,CSAPGPGQGNIQYF
TRBJ2-6,.,TRBV18,.,TGTGCCAGCTCGCACCTCCGGGGTAGAAGCTCTGGGGCCAACGTCCTGACTTTC,CASSHLRGRSSGANVLTF
TRBJ2-1,few,TRBV5-1,.,TGCGCCAGTAGCCCCTCACCGGCAGACTACAATGAGCAGTTCTTC,CASSPSPADYNEQFF
TRBJ1-4,.,TRBV12-3/TRBV12-4,.,TGTGCCACAAGGACCGAGAGGGGTGAAAAACTGTTTTTT,CATRTERGEKLFF
TRBJ2-4,.,TRBV4-2,TRBD2,TGTGCCAGCAGCCAAACGCCCCTAGCGGGGGAAAACATTCAGTACTTC,CASSQTPLAGENIQYF
TRBJ2-7,.,TRBV20-1,TRBD1,TGCAGTGCTAGAAGGGACAGGGATGGTTTGAACTCCTACGAGCAGTACTTC,CSARRDRDGLNSYEQYF
TRBJ2-7,.,TRBV7-6,TRBD1,TGTGCCAGCAGCTTAGCACCTTCCCTAGCAAACTACAGGGGTACAGGATACGAGCAGTACTTC,CASSLAPSLANYRGTGYEQYF
TRBJ2-3,many,TRBV24-1,.,TGTGCCACCAGTGACCCCCGGGGACGGAGCACAGATACGCAGTATTTT,CATSDPRGRSTDTQYF
TRBJ2-5,.,TRBV20-1,.,TGCAGTGCACGAAAAGAAGAGACCCAGTACTTC,CSARKEETQYF
TRBJ2-2,few,TRBV10-2,.,TGCGCCAGCAAGGAGGTGTGGACCGGGGAGCTGTTTTTT,CASKEVWTGELFF
TRBJ1-5,.,TRBV7-8,.,TGTGCCAGCAGCTTAGCACTACAGGCTAGCAATCAGCCCCAGCATTTT,CASSLALQASNQPQHF
TRBJ2-7,.,TRBV6-1,.,TGTGCCAGCAGCAGGGAGGTGAATTACGAGCAGTACTTC,CASSREVNYEQYF
TRBJ2-1,.,TRBV7-3,.,TGTGCCAGCAGCTTAGGTCCCCACCCCCCCTACAATGAGCAGTTCTTC,CASSLGPHPPYNEQFF
TRBJ1-5,few,TRBV10-3,.,TGTGCCATCAGTGAATTGGGATCCGGACAGCCCCAGCATTTT,CAISELGSGQPQHF
TRBJ1-2,.,TRBV12-3/TRBV12-4,.,TGTGCCAGCAGCGGGGTTAACTATGGCTACACCTTC,CASSGVNYGYTF
TRBJ2-1,many,TRBV12-3/TRBV12-4,TRBD2,TGTGCCAGCAGCGGGACTAGCGGCTTTACCTACAATGAGCAGTTCTTC,CASSGTSGFTYNEQFF
TRBJ2-1,few,TRBV7-3,TRBD2,TGTGCCAGCAGCCCCTCAGCGGGAGGGCCTCCTTTCGATGAGCAGTTCTTC,CASSPSAGGPPFDEQFF
TRBJ2-1,.,TRBV6-2/TRBV6-3,.,TGTGCCAGCTCGGGTGGGGGCGCGTCGTCCGTGCAGTTCTTC,CASSGGGASSVQFF